The next 9 T cell receptor beta chains were all read from a single sample in a study of control samples from healthy donors and cancer patients. Only in-frame clones appear in the TCRdb table, and some are missing; sequencing was by immunoSEQ multiplex PCR. The table has 100,000 to 150,000 clones, about 91% seen once. Input material: blood. The source of these receptors is a man aged 18 to 30 in good health.

V gene TRBV2 combines with J gene TRBJ1-6; 7 positions agree with TRBD1. This CDR3 spans 13 amino acids. Germline CDR1 SNHLY, CDR2 FYNNEI. V trimming: 11 bases; J trimming: 3 bases; junction bases outside the gene matches: 4. The CDR3 bases are TGTGCCTCAGGACAGGACTATAATTCACCCCTCCACTTT. Translating gives CASGQDYNSPLHF. Based on the CDR3 plus reference TRBV2 and TRBJ1-6, the full variable domain is EPEVTQTPSHQVTQMGQEVILRCVPISNHLYFYWYRQILGQKVEFLVSFYNNEISEKSEIFDDQFSVERPDGSNFTLKIRSTKLEDSAMYFCASGQDYNSPLHFGNGTRLTVT.

With regard to this clone: The same CDR3 is also encoded by other DNA sequences in this sample. This chain joins TRBV19 and TRBJ1-1; D remains ambiguous. The V end was cut by 8 bases, the J end by 1 base, with 14 bases between. The CDR3 runs 14 residues. Germline loops: CDR1 LNHDA, CDR2 SQIVND (reference sequence). The DNA of the CDR3 is TGTGCCAGTGAAAAGTCCCGGGGGAACACTGAAGCTTTCTTT. This sequence encodes CASEKSRGNTEAFF.

V is TRBV10-3 and J is TRBJ1-1; D call uncertain. Germline V gene lookup returns CDR1 ENHRY and CDR2 SYGVKD. CDR3 length: 15 amino acids. V lost 0 bases, J lost 5 bases, and 13 bases lay in between. As DNA, the CDR3 is TGTGCCATCAGTGAGTCGGCAGGCTGGAGAACTGAAGCTTTCTTT. Its protein product is CAISESAGWRTEAFF.

V and J are TRBV9 and TRBJ1-1; D gene ambiguous. Deletions cut 3 bases from V and 3 bases from J, with 9 bases between. The length of the CDR3 is 13 residues. CDR1 is SGDLS, CDR2 YYNGEE, per germline. CDR3 coding DNA: TGTGCCAGCAGCGAGTCGGCAGACACTGAAGCTTTCTTT. Translation: CASSESADTEAFF.

V gene TRBV15 combines with J gene TRBJ2-5, with D perhaps matching TRBD2 (6 bases). V lost 3 bases and J lost 3, with 8 bases in between. The germline V gene encodes CDR1 LNHNV and CDR2 YYDKDF (reference sequence). CDR3 length equals 13 residues. The DNA of the CDR3 is TGTGCCACCAGCAGGTCGGGGGAAGAGACCCAGTACTTC. Amino acid sequence: CATSRSGEETQYF. Variable domain in full (rest from reference TRBV15 and TRBJ2-5): DAMVIQNPRYQVTQFGKPVTLSCSQTLNHNVMYWYQQKSSQAPKLLFHYYDKDFNNEADTPDNFQSRRPNTSFCFLDIRSPGLGDTAMYLCATSRSGEETQYFGPGTRLLVL.

This clone was recorded many times. The rearrangement joins TRBV19 to TRBJ1-6; 10 nucleotides match TRBD1. The trim removed 5 bases at V and 9 bases at J, leaving 10 bases unmatched. The CDR3 contains 16 residues. CDR1 and CDR2 (germline): LNHDA, SQIVND (reference sequence). The CDR3 loop is CASSRGQGGLGSPLHF. The CDR3 nucleotides read TGTGCCAGTAGTCGCGGACAGGGGGGACTAGGTTCACCCCTCCACTTT.

V gene TRBV27 combines with J gene TRBJ2-1, with 7 bases that match TRBD2. CDR3 length equals 14 residues. V shed 4 bases, J shed 4 bases, and the junction held 4 bases outside the gene matches. Looked up from germline, CDR1 is MNHEY and CDR2 is SMNVEV (reference sequence). The CDR3 DNA reads TGTGCCAGCAGTTACCAGCGGGGTTACAATGAGCAGTTCTTC. It codes for CASSYQRGYNEQFF.

The chain joins TRBV19 to TRBJ1-4, with 9 positions matching TRBD1. With V trimmed by 3 bases and J by 8 bases, 4 bases remained unmatched. The CDR3 runs to 14 residues. Germline-derived CDR1 and CDR2 are LNHDA and SQIVND (reference sequence). In nucleotides, the CDR3 is TGTGCCAGTAGTATGGGACAGGGTAACGAAAAACTGTTTTTT. It specifies CASSMGQGNEKLFF. The full variable domain, completed using reference TRBV19 and TRBJ1-4, is DGGITQSPKYLFRKEGQNVTLSCEQNLNHDAMYWYRQDPGQGLRLIYYSQIVNDFQKGDIAEGYSVSREKKESFPLTVTSAQKNPTAFYLCASSMGQGNEKLFFGSGTQLSVL.

The gene calls are TRBV7-6 and TRBJ2-5; TRBD2 agrees at 11 bases. V shed 0 bases, J shed 2 bases, and the junction held 5 bases outside the gene matches. This CDR3 spans 17 amino acids. Per germline, CDR1 SGHVS and CDR2 FNYEAQ. The CDR3 nucleotides read TGTGCCAGCAGCTTAGCTAGCGGGGGGGCAGGGCAAGAGACCCAGTACTTC. Its protein product is CASSLASGGAGQETQYF.